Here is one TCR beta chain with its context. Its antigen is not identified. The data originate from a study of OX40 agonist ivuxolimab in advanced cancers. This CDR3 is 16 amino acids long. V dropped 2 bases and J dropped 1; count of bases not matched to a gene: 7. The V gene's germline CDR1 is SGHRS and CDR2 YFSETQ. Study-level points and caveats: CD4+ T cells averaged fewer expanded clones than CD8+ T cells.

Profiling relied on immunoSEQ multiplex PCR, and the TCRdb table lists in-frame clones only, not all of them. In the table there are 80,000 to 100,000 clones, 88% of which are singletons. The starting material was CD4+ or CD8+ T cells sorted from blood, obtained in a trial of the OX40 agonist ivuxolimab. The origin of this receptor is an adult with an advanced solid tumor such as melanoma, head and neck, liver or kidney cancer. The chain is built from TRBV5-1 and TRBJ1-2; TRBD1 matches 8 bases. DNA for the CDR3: TGCGCCAGCAGCTTCGGGACAGGCAAATTTAACTATGGCTACACCTTC. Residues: CASSFGTGKFNYGYTF.